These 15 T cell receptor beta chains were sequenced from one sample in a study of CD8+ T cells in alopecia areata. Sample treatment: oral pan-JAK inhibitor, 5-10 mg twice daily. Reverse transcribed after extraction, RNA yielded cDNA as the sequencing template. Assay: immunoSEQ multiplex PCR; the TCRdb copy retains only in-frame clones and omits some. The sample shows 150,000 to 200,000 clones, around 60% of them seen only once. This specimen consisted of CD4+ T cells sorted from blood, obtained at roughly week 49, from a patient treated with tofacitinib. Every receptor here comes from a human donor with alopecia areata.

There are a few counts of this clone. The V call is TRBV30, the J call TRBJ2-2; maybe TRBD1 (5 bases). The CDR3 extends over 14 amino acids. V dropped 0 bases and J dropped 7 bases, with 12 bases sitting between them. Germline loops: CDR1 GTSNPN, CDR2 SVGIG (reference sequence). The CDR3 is CAWSVGQGHGELFF. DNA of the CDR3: TGTGCCTGGAGTGTGGGGCAGGGCCACGGGGAGCTGTTTTTT.

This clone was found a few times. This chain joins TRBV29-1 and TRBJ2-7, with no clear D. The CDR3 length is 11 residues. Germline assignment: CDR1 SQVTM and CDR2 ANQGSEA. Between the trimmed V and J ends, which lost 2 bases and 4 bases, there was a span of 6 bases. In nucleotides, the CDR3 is TGCAGCGTTGAATGGCTGTACGAGCAGTACTTC. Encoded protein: CSVEWLYEQYF.

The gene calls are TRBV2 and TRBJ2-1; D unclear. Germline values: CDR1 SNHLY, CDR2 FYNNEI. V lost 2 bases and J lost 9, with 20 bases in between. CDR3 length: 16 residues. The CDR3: CASSEIPPKMGGEQFF. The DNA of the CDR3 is TGTGCCAGCAGTGAAATCCCACCTAAAATGGGCGGTGAGCAGTTCTTC.

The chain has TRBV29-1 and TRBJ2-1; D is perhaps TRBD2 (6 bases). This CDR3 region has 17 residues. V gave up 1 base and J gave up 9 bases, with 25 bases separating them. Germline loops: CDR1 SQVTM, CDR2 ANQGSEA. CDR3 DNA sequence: TGCAGCGTTGAAGTAACCCATCCGGACTCCCTCGGGGGTGAGCAGTTCTTC. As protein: CSVEVTHPDSLGGEQFF.

CDR3 in DNA: TGCAGCGTTGGGTTGTTAGCCACCCCCTACAATGAGCAGTTCTTC. This translates into CSVGLLATPYNEQFF. This chain uses TRBV29-1 with TRBJ2-1, with unresolved D. Between the trimmed V and J ends, which lost 4 bases and 2 bases, there was a span of 15 bases. The CDR3 consists of 15 residues. CDR1 and CDR2 (germline): SQVTM, ANQGSEA.

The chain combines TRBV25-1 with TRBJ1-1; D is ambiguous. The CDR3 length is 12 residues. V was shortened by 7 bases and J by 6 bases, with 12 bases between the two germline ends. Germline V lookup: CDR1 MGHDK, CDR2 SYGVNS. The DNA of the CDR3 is TGTGCCAGCACGGGCATGACCCCTGAAGCTTTCTTT. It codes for CASTGMTPEAFF.

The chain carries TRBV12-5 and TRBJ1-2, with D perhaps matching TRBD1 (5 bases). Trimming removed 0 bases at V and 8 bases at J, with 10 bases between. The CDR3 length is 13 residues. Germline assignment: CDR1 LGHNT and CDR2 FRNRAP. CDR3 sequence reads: CASGLVQGDGYTF. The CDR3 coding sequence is TGTGCTAGTGGTTTGGTACAAGGGGACGGCTACACCTTC.

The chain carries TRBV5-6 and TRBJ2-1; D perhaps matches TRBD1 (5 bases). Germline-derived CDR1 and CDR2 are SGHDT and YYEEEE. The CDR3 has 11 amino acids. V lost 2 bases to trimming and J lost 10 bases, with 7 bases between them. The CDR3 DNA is TGTGCCAGCAGCTTAGACAGAGAGCAGTTCTTC. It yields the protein CASSLDREQFF.

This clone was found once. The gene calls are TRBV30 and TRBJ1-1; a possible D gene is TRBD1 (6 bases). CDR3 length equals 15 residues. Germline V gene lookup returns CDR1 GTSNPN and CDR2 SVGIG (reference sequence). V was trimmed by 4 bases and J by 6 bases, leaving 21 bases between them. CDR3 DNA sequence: TGTGCCTGGACAACTTCCCCTGGACAGATATCTGAAGCTTTCTTT. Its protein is CAWTTSPGQISEAFF.

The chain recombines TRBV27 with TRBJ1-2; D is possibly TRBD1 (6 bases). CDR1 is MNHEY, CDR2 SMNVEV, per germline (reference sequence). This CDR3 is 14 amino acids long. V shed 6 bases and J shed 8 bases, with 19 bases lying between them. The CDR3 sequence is CASSDLQGLRGYTF. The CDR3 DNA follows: TGTGCCAGCAGCGATCTACAGGGACTGCGGGGCTACACCTTC.

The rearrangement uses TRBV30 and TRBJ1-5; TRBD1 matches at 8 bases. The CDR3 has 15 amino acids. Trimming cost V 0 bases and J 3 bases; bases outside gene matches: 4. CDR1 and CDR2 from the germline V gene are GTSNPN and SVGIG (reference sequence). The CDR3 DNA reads TGTGCCTGGAGTGTCGGGGACAGGCACAATCAGCCCCAGCATTTT. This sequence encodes CAWSVGDRHNQPQHF.

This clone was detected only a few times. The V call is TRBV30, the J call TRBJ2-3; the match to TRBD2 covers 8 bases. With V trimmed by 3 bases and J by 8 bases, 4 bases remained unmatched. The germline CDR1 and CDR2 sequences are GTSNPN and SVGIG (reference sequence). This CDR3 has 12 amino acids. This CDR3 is CAWRRGELTQYF. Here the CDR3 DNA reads TGTGCCTGGAGGCGGGGGGAACTTACGCAGTATTTT. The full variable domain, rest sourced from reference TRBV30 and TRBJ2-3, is SQTIHQWPATLVQPVGSPLSLECTVEGTSNPNLYWYRQAAGRGLQLLFYSVGIGQISSEVPQNLSASRPQDRQFILSSKKLLLSDSGFYLCAWRRGELTQYFGPGTRLTVL.

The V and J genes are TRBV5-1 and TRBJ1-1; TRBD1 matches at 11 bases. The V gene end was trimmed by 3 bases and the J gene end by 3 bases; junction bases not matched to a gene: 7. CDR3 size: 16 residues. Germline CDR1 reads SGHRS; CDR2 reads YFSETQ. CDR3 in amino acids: CASSSGQGAPDTEAFF. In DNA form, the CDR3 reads TGCGCCAGCAGCTCCGGACAGGGGGCGCCGGACACTGAAGCTTTCTTT. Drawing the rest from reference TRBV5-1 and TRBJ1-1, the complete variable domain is KAGVTQTPRYLIKTRGQQVTLSCSPISGHRSVSWYQQTPGQGLQFLFEYFSETQRNKGNFPGRFSGRQFSNSRSEMNVSTLELGDSALYLCASSSGQGAPDTEAFFGQGTRLTVV.

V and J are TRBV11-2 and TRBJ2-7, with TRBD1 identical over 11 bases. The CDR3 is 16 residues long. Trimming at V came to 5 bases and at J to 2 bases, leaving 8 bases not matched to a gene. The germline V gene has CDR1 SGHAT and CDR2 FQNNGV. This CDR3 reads CASSPWGQGDTYEQYF. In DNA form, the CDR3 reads TGTGCCAGCAGCCCCTGGGGACAGGGGGACACCTACGAGCAGTACTTC.

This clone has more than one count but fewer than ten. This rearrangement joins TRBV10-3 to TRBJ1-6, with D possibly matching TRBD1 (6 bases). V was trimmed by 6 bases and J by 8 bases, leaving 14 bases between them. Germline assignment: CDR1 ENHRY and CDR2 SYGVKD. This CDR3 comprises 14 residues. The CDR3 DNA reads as TGTGCCATCAGAACAGCCTCAGGGGATTCACCCCTCCACTTT. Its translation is CAIRTASGDSPLHF.